This T cell receptor (beta chain) originates from a study of cytomegalovirus exposure and HLA in healthy donors. Whole-study context: Researchers found that 81% of around 400 genotyped donors fell within the Caucasian-associated ancestry cluster. Notes on the study in general: Analyses of presence/absence relied on an assumption of roughly uniform sequencing depth across donors. Sequences of the TCR beta chain were said to predict the HLA-A and HLA-B alleles of most subjects accurately.

The CDR3 consists of 15 residues. Germline CDR1 reads LGHNA; CDR2 reads YSLEER. With 0 bases clipped from V and 4 bases from J, the junction kept 5 bases outside the gene matches. PCR was performed using 60 Vbeta and 13 Jbeta primers. Authors' data handling: The count from a later analysis was about 80 million unique TCR beta chains, 9.5 million to 11 million of them shared. This table comes from immunoSEQ multiplex PCR, and its TCRdb copy is limited to in-frame clones, with some not included. The V and J calls and clone size are taken from that table; D and trimming were inferred from the DNA. There are 200,000 to 250,000 clones in the sample; over 60% occur only once, and less than 20% lies in the top ten. As regards this clone: What it recognizes is unknown.

The sequence derives from a man aged 40-49 years in good health and CMV-seronegative. The material sequenced was PBMCs. V and J are TRBV4-3 and TRBJ1-2; 7 bases fit TRBD1. The CDR3 is CASSQDQGVSYGYTF. DNA of the CDR3: TGCGCCAGCAGCCAAGATCAGGGGGTTAGCTATGGCTACACCTTC.